This is a list of T cell receptor beta chains from one sample in a study of CD8 T cells in Susac syndrome. One entry per CDR3 protein, called by TCRdb with MiXCR from the immunoSEQ multiplex PCR reads. The sample consists of around 150,000 distinct CDR3 sequences, 95% of them appearing once. Input material: CD4+ T cells from PBMCs. The origin of the receptors is a human donor with multiple sclerosis. The CDR3 runs from the conserved cysteine through the conserved F or W. A D gene is named only where the DNA matches it firmly. Clone size appears in some rows only: once, few, many, or a class for an expanded clone.

j_call d_call v_call clone_size cdr3_aa cdr3_nt
TRBJ2-3 NA TRBV20-1 NA CSASGRGATSTDTQYF TGCAGTGCTAGTGGACGGGGGGCTACCTCCACAGATACGCAGTATTTT
TRBJ1-1 NA TRBV21-1 NA CASSAQGAVNTEAFF TGTGCCAGCAGCGCGCAGGGGGCGGTGAACACTGAAGCTTTCTTT
TRBJ1-5 NA TRBV28 NA CASSPTREQALWGNQPQHF TGTGCCAGCAGCCCGACCAGGGAACAGGCTCTTTGGGGCAATCAGCCCCAGCATTTT
TRBJ1-1 TRBD1 TRBV2 NA CASRGDSTEAFF TGTGCCAGCAGGGGGGACAGCACTGAAGCTTTCTTT
TRBJ1-1 TRBD1 TRBV18 NA CASSPQGTGVNTEAFF TGTGCCAGCTCACCACAGGGAACAGGGGTGAACACTGAAGCTTTCTTT
TRBJ1-1 TRBD1 TRBV7-9 NA CASSLKGGGTEAFF TGTGCCAGCAGCTTAAAAGGGGGCGGCACTGAAGCTTTCTTT
TRBJ2-7 NA TRBV20-1 NA CSAGDRKLYEQYF TGCAGTGCTGGCGACAGAAAACTCTACGAGCAGTACTTC
TRBJ1-2 TRBD1 TRBV15 NA CATSRGTGGLYGYTF TGTGCCACCAGCAGAGGGACAGGAGGCCTCTATGGCTACACCTTC
TRBJ2-2 NA TRBV20-1 NA CSAKGLANTGELFF TGCAGTGCTAAGGGACTCGCGAACACCGGGGAGCTGTTTTTT
TRBJ2-7 TRBD1 TRBV29-1 NA CSVGTGPHEQYF TGCAGCGTTGGGACAGGGCCCCACGAGCAGTACTTC
TRBJ2-7 TRBD1 TRBV7-2 NA CASSLGGTGGTEQYF TGTGCCAGCAGCTTAGGGGGGACAGGAGGTACCGAGCAGTACTTC
TRBJ2-7 NA TRBV10-3 NA CAIRETSYEQYF TGTGCCATCCGGGAGACCTCCTACGAGCAGTACTTC
TRBJ2-3 TRBD2 TRBV20-1 NA CSADPASGRADTQYF TGCAGTGCCGACCCAGCTAGCGGTCGGGCAGATACGCAGTATTTT
TRBJ2-7 NA TRBV30 NA CALTTPYEQYF TGTGCCTTGACGACACCTTACGAGCAGTACTTC
TRBJ2-3 TRBD2 TRBV4-3 once CASSQDRTSGYIDTQYF TGCGCCAGCAGCCAAGATAGGACTAGCGGGTACATAGATACGCAGTATTTT
TRBJ1-5 NA TRBV20-1 NA CSAELGGQPQHF TGCAGTGCCGAACTCGGGGGTCAGCCCCAGCATTTT
TRBJ2-2 TRBD1 TRBV5-4 NA CASSLGQGNTGELFF TGTGCCAGCAGCTTGGGACAGGGTAACACCGGGGAGCTGTTTTTT
TRBJ1-2 NA TRBV5-6 once CASSFALGVNYGYTF TGTGCCAGCAGCTTCGCTCTCGGGGTGAACTATGGCTACACCTTC
TRBJ1-1 NA TRBV3-1 NA CASSQQTLSRAFF TGTGCCAGCAGCCAGCAAACCCTCTCTCGGGCTTTCTTT
TRBJ2-3 NA TRBV27 NA CASSYFSHNTDTQYF TGTGCCAGCAGCTATTTCTCCCACAACACAGATACGCAGTATTTT
TRBJ2-7 NA TRBV14 NA CASSQEAVNSYEQYF TGTGCCAGCAGCCAAGAGGCGGTGAACTCCTACGAGCAGTACTTC
TRBJ2-5 TRBD1 TRBV20-1 NA CSATGGGETQYF TGCAGTGCCACAGGGGGAGGAGAGACCCAGTACTTC
TRBJ1-1 NA TRBV7-3 NA CASSVRGLGTEAFF TGTGCCAGCAGCGTCAGGGGTTTAGGGACTGAAGCTTTCTTT
TRBJ2-1 TRBD2 TRBV20-1 NA CSARDPGGPYNEQFF TGCAGTGCTAGAGATCCGGGAGGGCCCTACAATGAGCAGTTCTTC
TRBJ2-1 TRBD2 TRBV7-3 NA CASSLFPVSSGSTYNEQFF TGTGCCAGCAGCTTATTCCCTGTGTCTAGCGGGAGCACCTACAATGAGCAGTTCTTC
TRBJ1-5 TRBD1 TRBV3-1 NA CASSQGQILNQPQHF TGTGCCAGCAGCCAGGGACAGATTCTCAATCAGCCCCAGCATTTT
TRBJ2-1 TRBD1 TRBV28 NA CASSLSPGTGTYNEQFF TGTGCCAGCAGTCTATCACCCGGGACAGGGACCTACAATGAGCAGTTCTTC
TRBJ1-2 NA TRBV30 NA CAWLEAGTGHGYTF TGTGCCTGGCTGGAGGCGGGTACGGGCCATGGCTACACCTTC